Presented here are 23 T cell receptor beta chains from one specimen sequenced in a study of memory CD4+ T cells and cytomegalovirus serostatus. Sequencing used immunoSEQ multiplex PCR; TCRdb keeps in-frame clones, though not all of them. This repertoire shows just under 95,000 clones, around 80% found once; its top ten account for 3.6%. The sort gate was single viable CD3+CD4+CD8-CD45RO+ cells for memory CD4+ T cells. The sequencing input was memory CD4+ T cells from blood. The receptors stem from an adult in good health and CMV-seropositive.

This clone has only a few counts. The gene calls are TRBV7-3 and TRBJ2-2, with 10 bases matching TRBD2. The CDR3 contains 17 residues. V shed 5 bases and J 5 bases; nucleotides not matched to a gene: 11. Germline CDR1 reads SGHTA; CDR2 reads FQGTGA. CDR3 in amino acids: CASSPTAGGPDTGELFF. The CDR3 DNA reads TGTGCCAGCAGCCCCACAGCGGGAGGGCCAGATACCGGGGAGCTGTTTTTT.

The V call is TRBV5-6, the J call TRBJ2-7; 7 bases agree with TRBD1. The junction had 3 bases not matched to a gene; V was cut back by 0 bases and J by 6 bases. The CDR3 is 13 residues long. The germline V gene has CDR1 SGHDT and CDR2 YYEEEE. CDR3 sequence reads: CASSLGQGLEQYF. CDR3 coding DNA: TGTGCCAGCAGCTTGGGACAGGGCCTCGAGCAGTACTTC.

This rearrangement joins TRBV7-3 to TRBJ2-2; D is uncertain. V was cut by 1 base and J by 0 bases, with 3 bases left in between. From germline, CDR1 is SGHTA and CDR2 FQGTGA. The CDR3 runs to 14 residues. DNA of the CDR3: TGTGCCAGCAGCTTAAGCCCGAACACCGGGGAGCTGTTTTTT. Its translation: CASSLSPNTGELFF.

The V and J genes are TRBV28 and TRBJ2-1; D is ambiguous. V shed 8 bases and J shed 5 bases, with 10 bases lying between them. CDR1 MDHEN and CDR2 SYDVKM come from the germline V gene. The CDR3 runs to 12 residues. CDR3 loop: CASHSNNNEQFF. The CDR3 region has the DNA TGTGCCAGCCACAGCAACAACAATGAGCAGTTCTTC.

J is TRBJ2-1 and V is TRBV11-1, with D perhaps matching TRBD2 (7 bases). The CDR3 is made up of 16 amino acids. Trimming cost V 3 bases and J 12 bases, with 24 bases left between them. The V gene's germline CDR1 is SGHAT and CDR2 FQDESV (reference sequence). The CDR3 reads CASSLIGLAAGARQFF. In nucleotides, the CDR3 is TGTGCCAGCAGCTTGATAGGACTGGCGGCGGGGGCCAGGCAGTTCTTC.

This clone has a single count. The chain couples TRBV2 to TRBJ2-3, with D tentatively TRBD2 (5 bases). Germline V gene data show CDR1 as SNHLY and CDR2 as FYNNEI. Trimming removed 3 bases from V and 4 bases from J, with 8 bases in between. The CDR3 runs to 13 residues. The CDR3 here is CASSDGNADTQYF. DNA of the CDR3: TGTGCCAGCAGTGACGGGAACGCAGATACGCAGTATTTT.

The J gene is TRBJ2-3, the V gene TRBV5-4, with D uncertain. Trimming cost V 4 bases and J 6 bases, with 12 bases left between them. Germline CDR1 is SGHNT and CDR2 is YYREEE (reference sequence). The CDR3 length is 13 residues. The CDR3 coding sequence is TGTGCCAGCAGCATCGATTCGGTGGATACGCAGTATTTT. Protein sequence: CASSIDSVDTQYF.

CDR3 sequence reads: CASSLGGQGSSDYGYTF. As DNA, the CDR3 is TGTGCCAGCAGCTTAGGGGGACAGGGGTCTTCCGACTATGGCTACACCTTC. The chain has TRBV7-8 and TRBJ1-2; 10 bases line up with TRBD1. The CDR3 sequence is 17 residues long. The V gene end was trimmed by 1 base and the J gene end by 3 bases; junction bases not matched to a gene: 8. Per the germline V gene, CDR1 is SGHVS and CDR2 is FQNEAQ.

This chain connects TRBV18 to TRBJ1-2; weak D call: TRBD1 (5 bases). Germline CDR1 KGHSH, CDR2 LQKENI. The CDR3 extends over 13 amino acids. The germline V and J ends were trimmed by 3 bases and 8 bases, with 13 bases remaining between them. The CDR3, as DNA: TGTGCCAGCTCACCGCAGGGTTTGGACGGCTACACCTTC. This translates into CASSPQGLDGYTF.

V and J are TRBV28 and TRBJ1-4; D remains ambiguous. Trimming took off 5 bases at V and 7 bases at J, with 8 bases between the two ends. Germline CDR1 reads MDHEN; CDR2 reads SYDVKM. The CDR3 is made up of 12 amino acids. In nucleotides, the CDR3 is TGTGCCAGCAGTACCCAAGGTGAAAAACTGTTTTTT. This codes for CASSTQGEKLFF.

The CDR3 sequence is CASSLPAGAGTDTQYF. The CDR3 nucleotides read TGCGCCAGCAGCTTGCCAGCGGGAGCTGGCACAGATACGCAGTATTTT. The chain carries TRBV5-1 and TRBJ2-3; TRBD2 aligns across 8 bases. The CDR3 length is 16 residues. Germline-derived CDR1 and CDR2 are SGHRS and YFSETQ. V shed 1 base, J shed 1 base, and the junction held 5 bases outside the gene matches.

This chain links TRBV19 with TRBJ2-3; 8 bases map to TRBD2. With V trimmed by 4 bases and J by 0 bases, 3 bases remained unmatched. The CDR3 spans 15 residues. CDR1 LNHDA and CDR2 SQIVND come from the germline V gene (reference sequence). CDR3 region: CASSNLAGSTDTQYF. For the CDR3, the DNA is TGTGCCAGTAGTAATCTAGCGGGCAGCACAGATACGCAGTATTTT.

J is TRBJ1-3 and V is TRBV10-1; D uncertain. Trimming removed 7 bases at V and 2 bases at J, with 12 bases between. This CDR3 comprises 14 residues. In germline, CDR1 is WNHNN, CDR2 SYGVQD (reference sequence). DNA for the CDR3: TGCGCCAGCACCTCCGGGCAGGCTGGAAACACCATATATTTT. It specifies CASTSGQAGNTIYF.

This chain connects TRBV29-1 to TRBJ1-4; D is unclear. Germline V gene sequence: CDR1 SQVTM, CDR2 ANQGSEA. Trimming left V 5 bases short and J 0 bases short, with 10 bases between. The CDR3 loop spans 14 amino acids. The CDR3 sequence: CSVPGTSTNEKLFF. The CDR3 DNA reads as TGCAGCGTTCCGGGAACTTCAACTAATGAAAAACTGTTTTTT.

The chain couples TRBV7-3 to TRBJ2-2; D uncertain. The CDR3 is made up of 14 amino acids. Trimming took off 5 bases at V and 2 bases at J, with 9 bases between the two ends. Germline V gene sequence: CDR1 SGHTA, CDR2 FQGTGA. DNA for the CDR3: TGTGCCAGCAGCCCCAATTACAACACCGGGGAGCTGTTTTTT. Residues: CASSPNYNTGELFF.

The genes are TRBV9 and TRBJ2-1; D may be TRBD2 (6 bases). CDR3 length: 16 amino acids. Germline assignment: CDR1 SGDLS and CDR2 YYNGEE. The ends were cut back, 0 bases at V and 5 bases at J, with 15 bases in the middle. CDR3 sequence: CASSVALAGIHNEQFF. The CDR3 DNA follows: TGTGCCAGCAGCGTAGCCCTGGCGGGGATTCACAATGAGCAGTTCTTC. Drawing the rest from reference TRBV9 and TRBJ2-1, the complete variable domain is DSGVTQTPKHLITATGQRVTLRCSPRSGDLSVYWYQQSLDQGLQFLIQYYNGEERAKGNILERFSAQQFPDLHSELNLSSLELGDSALYFCASSVALAGIHNEQFFGPGTRLTVL.

The chain joins TRBV27 to TRBJ2-7; D unresolved. Germline V lookup: CDR1 MNHEY, CDR2 SMNVEV (reference sequence). V was shortened by 6 bases and J by 6 bases, with 15 bases between the two germline ends. There are 13 residues in the CDR3. The CDR3 bases are TGTGCCAGCAGCGATGAGAATGGTGGCGAGCAGTACTTC. It translates to CASSDENGGEQYF.

The chain joins TRBV5-1 to TRBJ1-1; 8 bases are shared with TRBD1. This CDR3 comprises 16 residues. Germline V gives CDR1 SGHRS, CDR2 YFSETQ. J gave up 4 bases and V 4 bases, and 12 bases lay outside the gene matches. The CDR3: CASSGRQGSVSTEAFF. CDR3 nucleotides: TGCGCCAGCAGCGGACGACAGGGGTCCGTGAGCACTGAAGCTTTCTTT.

The rearrangement joins TRBV29-1 to TRBJ2-5; maybe TRBD1 (6 bases). Trimming stripped 4 bases from V and 5 bases from J, with 14 bases between. The CDR3 spans 13 residues. The germline gives CDR1 SQVTM, CDR2 ANQGSEA. The CDR3 here is CSVAPGVPETQYF. The CDR3 bases are TGCAGCGTTGCGCCAGGGGTTCCCGAGACCCAGTACTTC.

The rearrangement uses TRBV4-2 and TRBJ2-2; a weak D match, TRBD2 (6 bases). CDR3 length: 18 residues. CDR1 is LGHNA and CDR2 is YNFKEQ in the germline V gene. V was cut by 6 bases and J by 3 bases, with 23 bases left in between. The CDR3 loop reads CASSKNRVGREYTGELFF. The CDR3 nucleotides are TGTGCCAGCAGTAAAAATAGGGTGGGGCGGGAATACACCGGGGAGCTGTTTTTT.

V is TRBV18 and J is TRBJ2-3; 9 nucleotides align to TRBD2. Trimming at V came to 3 bases and at J to 5 bases, leaving 6 bases not matched to a gene. In germline, CDR1 is KGHSH, CDR2 LQKENI. This CDR3 has 15 amino acids. The CDR3 loop reads CASSPSLAGRDTQYF. CDR3 coding DNA: TGTGCCAGCTCACCTTCGCTAGCGGGACGAGATACGCAGTATTTT.

The V gene is TRBV5-1, the J gene TRBJ2-7; TRBD1 matches 11 bases. Trimming removed 4 bases from V and 1 base from J; junction bases left unmatched: 16. Germline CDR1 SGHRS, CDR2 YFSETQ. The CDR3 loop spans 19 amino acids. CDR3 region: CASSVGQGVRTSYSYEQYF. For the CDR3, the DNA is TGCGCCAGCAGCGTGGGACAGGGGGTTAGGACTAGTTATTCCTACGAGCAGTACTTC.

V and J are TRBV5-5 and TRBJ2-7; 8 positions match TRBD2. CDR3 length: 16 amino acids. V gave up 0 bases and J gave up 4 bases; unmatched junction bases: 9. CDR1 is SGHKS and CDR2 is YYEKEE in the germline V gene (reference sequence). The CDR3 sequence is CASSLALGGRQYEQYF. DNA of the CDR3: TGTGCCAGCAGCTTGGCCCTGGGCGGGAGGCAGTACGAGCAGTACTTC.